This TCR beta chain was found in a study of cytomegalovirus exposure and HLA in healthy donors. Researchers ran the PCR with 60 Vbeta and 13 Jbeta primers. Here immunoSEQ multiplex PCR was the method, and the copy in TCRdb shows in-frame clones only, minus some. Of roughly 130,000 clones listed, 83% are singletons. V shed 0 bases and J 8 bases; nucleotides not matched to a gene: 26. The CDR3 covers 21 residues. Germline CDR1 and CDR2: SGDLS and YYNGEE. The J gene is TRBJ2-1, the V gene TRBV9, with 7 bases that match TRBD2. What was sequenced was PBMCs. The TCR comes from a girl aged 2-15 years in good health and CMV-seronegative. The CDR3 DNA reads TGTGCCAGCAGCGTAGAAGTCCTGTGCTTTTGGCGGGAGTCTGTCTGGGATGAGCAGTTCTTC. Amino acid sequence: CASSVEVLCFWRESVWDEQFF.